These 13 T cell receptor beta chains originate from one sample sequenced in a study of early T cells in non-severe SARS-CoV-2 infection. TCRdb ran MiXCR on the 5' RACE reads and lists one entry per CDR3 protein. The repertoire holds around 50,000 distinct CDR3 sequences, with over 10% as singletons. The source material was whole blood. These receptor sequences come from an adult who was a healthcare worker with PCR-confirmed SARS-CoV-2 infection or an uninfected control (not recorded which).

This clonotype came up many times. The chain uses TRBV5-6 and TRBJ1-5, with D maybe TRBD1 (5 bases). Trimming pared 4 bases from V and 0 bases from J, leaving 14 bases between. This CDR3 has 16 residues. Per germline, CDR1 SGHDT and CDR2 YYEEEE. CDR3 DNA sequence: TGTGCCAGCAGCCTGTCGGGGCAGGTTAGCAATCAGCCCCAGCATTTT. Translating gives CASSLSGQVSNQPQHF. Using reference TRBV5-6 and TRBJ1-5 for the parts outside the CDR3, the full variable domain is DAGVTQSPTHLIKTRGQQVTLRCSPKSGHDTVSWYQQALGQGPQFIFQYYEEEERQRGNFPDRFSGHQFPNYSSELNVNALLLGDSALYLCASSLSGQVSNQPQHFGDGTRLSIL.

Ten or more counts support this clonotype. The CDR3 sequence: CASSGQYQPQHF. For the CDR3, the DNA is TGTGCCAGCAGTGGTCAGTATCAGCCCCAGCATTTT. This sequence joins TRBV7-2 and TRBJ1-5; the D is unclear. The germline V gene has CDR1 SGHTA and CDR2 FQGNSA. Trimming shortened V by 6 bases and J by 5 bases, and 8 bases separated the two germline ends. CDR3 size: 12 residues.

This clonotype came up many times. J is TRBJ2-1 and V is TRBV7-2; D perhaps matches TRBD2 (6 bases). Germline CDR1 is SGHTA and CDR2 is FQGNSA. V dropped 5 bases and J dropped 4 bases, with 18 bases sitting between them. The CDR3 runs to 16 residues. CDR3 residues: CASSRRGRRGYNEQFF. DNA of the CDR3: TGTGCCAGCAGCCGGAGGGGACGGCGTGGGTACAATGAGCAGTTCTTC.

The gene calls are TRBV11-1 and TRBJ2-2, with D perhaps TRBD2 (5 bases). The CDR3 is 16 amino acids. Trimming left V 0 bases short and J 7 bases short, with 15 bases between. Germline assignment: CDR1 SGHAT and CDR2 FQDESV (reference sequence). CDR3 coding DNA: TGTGCCAGCAGCTTAGCACAACGGAGCGGAAGCGGGGAGCTGTTTTTT. Translation: CASSLAQRSGSGELFF.

At least ten counts were recorded for this clonotype. The rearrangement uses TRBV14 and TRBJ1-3, with D hard to call. Germline CDR1 SGHDN, CDR2 FVKESK. The V and J ends lost 0 bases and 0 bases respectively, with 6 bases between them. The CDR3 loop spans 15 amino acids. The CDR3 region has the DNA TGTGCCAGCAGCCAAGAAAGATTCTCTGGAAACACCATATATTTT. As protein: CASSQERFSGNTIYF.

J is TRBJ1-3 and V is TRBV6-6; D unresolved. CDR1 and CDR2 from the germline V gene are MNHNY and SVGAGI (reference sequence). This CDR3 region has 15 residues. Trimming removed 2 bases from V and 0 bases from J, with 8 bases in between. The CDR3 DNA reads TGTGCCAGCAGTTACGAAGGAGTCTCTGGAAACACCATATATTTT. Amino acids: CASSYEGVSGNTIYF.

Worth noting for this clonotype: This may be a read error, as it is one base from a much larger clone. DNA of the CDR3: TGTGCCTGCAGCTCGTTAGCGGCTGGTCTTGAGCAGTTCTTC. Protein: CACSSLAAGLEQFF. V and J are TRBV11-2 and TRBJ2-1, with TRBD2 as a possible D gene (6 bases). CDR1 and CDR2 from the germline V gene are SGHAT and FQNNGV. This CDR3 has 14 amino acids.

This clonotype was detected ten times or more. This chain uses TRBV28 with TRBJ1-2; D uncertain. V was shortened by 8 bases and J by 10 bases, with 17 bases between the two germline ends. From germline, CDR1 is MDHEN and CDR2 SYDVKM. This CDR3 has 12 amino acids. The CDR3 region is CASLGGSKDYTF. For the CDR3, the DNA is TGTGCCAGCCTTGGAGGATCCAAAGACTACACCTTC.

This clonotype was counted many times. The rearrangement joins TRBV12-3 or TRBV12-4 to TRBJ2-3, with D maybe TRBD2 (6 bases). V was clipped by 9 bases and J by 2 bases, with 15 bases between them. The CDR3 extends over 14 amino acids. The CDR3 reads CASLRSGITDTQYF. In DNA form, the CDR3 reads TGTGCCAGTCTCCGTAGCGGAATCACAGATACGCAGTATTTT.

This clonotype was counted only a few times. The chain uses TRBV29-1 and TRBJ2-5, with D unclear. V was shortened by 6 bases and J by 12 bases, with 17 bases between the two germline ends. This CDR3 region has 11 residues. In germline, CDR1 is SQVTM, CDR2 ANQGSEA. DNA of the CDR3: TGCAGCGTCGGACCGACTGAACCGGAGTACTTC. It is translated as CSVGPTEPEYF.

The chain recombines TRBV13 with TRBJ2-7; 7 bases match TRBD2. The CDR3 runs to 15 residues. From germline, CDR1 is PRHDT and CDR2 FYEKMQ (reference sequence). J was trimmed by 3 bases and V by 5 bases; bases with no gene match: 10. This chain's CDR3 is CASSLTWAGVYEQYF. CDR3 DNA: TGTGCCAGCAGCCTCACCTGGGCGGGAGTCTACGAGCAGTACTTC.

J is TRBJ1-1 and V is TRBV3-1, with D hard to call. The CDR3 consists of 12 residues. V lost 3 bases and J lost 7, with 9 bases in between. CDR1 is LGHDT and CDR2 is YNNKEL in the germline V gene (reference sequence). The CDR3 here is CASSHLTREAFF. CDR3 nucleotides: TGTGCCAGCAGCCATTTAACTCGTGAAGCTTTCTTT. Filled out from reference TRBV3-1 and TRBJ1-1, the complete variable domain reads DTAVSQTPKYLVTQMGNDKSIKCEQNLGHDTMYWYKQDSKKFLKIMFSYNNKELIINETVPNRFSPKSPDKAHLNLHINSLELGDSAVYFCASSHLTREAFFGQGTRLTVV.

This clonotype was seen a handful of times. V usage is TRBV11-3 and J usage is TRBJ1-1; maybe TRBD1 (6 bases). The ends were cut back, 0 bases at V and 5 bases at J, with 13 bases in the middle. CDR1 is SGHNT, CDR2 YENEEA, per germline. The CDR3 consists of 15 residues. CDR3 bases: TGTGCCAGCAGCTTAGATCAGGGGCTCCAGACTGAAGCTTTCTTT. Residues: CASSLDQGLQTEAFF.